This T cell receptor (beta chain) was captured by sequencing in a study of blood T cells in healthy people across ages. Findings and limits, study-wide: Diversity was higher, and naive CD4+ cells more numerous, in long-lived donors than in aged donors. Diversity was estimated from one million T cells, and these estimates were considered underestimates.

On this clonotype itself: Antigen unknown.

Sample-barcoded 5' priming and a J-beta primer mix drove a second PCR of roughly 7 to 11 cycles. TCRdb itself ran the 5' RACE reads through MiXCR, one entry per CDR3 protein. The sample lists more than 450,000 distinct CDR3 sequences; around a quarter were seen once. This sample also appeared in a second study, on T cells of mothers and their children. This second study says: Each mother yielded more than 9.5 million TCR beta CDR3 reads. Each child yielded approximately 2.9 million reads. With unrelated pairs as the comparison, related mother-child pairs had a slightly higher overlap that was not significant.

The receptor comes from a boy aged 2 to 9 in good health. The specimen sequenced was blood.

The CDR3 nucleotides read TGTGCCAGCAGTTACGATCGCAGCCGACGCGAGCAGTACTTC. It yields the protein CASSYDRSRREQYF. The chain employs TRBV6-6 and TRBJ2-5, with D hard to call. The DNA end is more similar to TRBJ2-7, so the J call may be wrong. Germline-derived CDR1 and CDR2 are MNHNY and SVGAGI (reference sequence). This CDR3 is built from 14 residues.